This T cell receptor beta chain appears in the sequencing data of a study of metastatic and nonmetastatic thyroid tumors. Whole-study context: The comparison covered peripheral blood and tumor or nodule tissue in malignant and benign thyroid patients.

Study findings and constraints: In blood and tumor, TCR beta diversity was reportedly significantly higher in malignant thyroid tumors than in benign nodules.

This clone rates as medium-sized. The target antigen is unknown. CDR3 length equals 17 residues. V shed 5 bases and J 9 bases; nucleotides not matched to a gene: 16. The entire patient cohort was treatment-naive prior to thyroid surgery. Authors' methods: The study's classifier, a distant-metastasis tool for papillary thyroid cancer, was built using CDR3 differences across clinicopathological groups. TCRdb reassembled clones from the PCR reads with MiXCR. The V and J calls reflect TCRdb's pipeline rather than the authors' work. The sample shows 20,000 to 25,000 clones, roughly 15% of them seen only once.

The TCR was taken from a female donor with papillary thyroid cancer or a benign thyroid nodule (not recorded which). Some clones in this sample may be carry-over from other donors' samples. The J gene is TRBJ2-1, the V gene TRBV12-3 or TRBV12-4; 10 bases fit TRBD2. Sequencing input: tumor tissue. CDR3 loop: CASSPNPRTSGRSEQFF. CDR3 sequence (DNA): TGTGCCAGCAGTCCAAATCCCCGGACTAGCGGTAGGAGTGAGCAGTTCTTC.